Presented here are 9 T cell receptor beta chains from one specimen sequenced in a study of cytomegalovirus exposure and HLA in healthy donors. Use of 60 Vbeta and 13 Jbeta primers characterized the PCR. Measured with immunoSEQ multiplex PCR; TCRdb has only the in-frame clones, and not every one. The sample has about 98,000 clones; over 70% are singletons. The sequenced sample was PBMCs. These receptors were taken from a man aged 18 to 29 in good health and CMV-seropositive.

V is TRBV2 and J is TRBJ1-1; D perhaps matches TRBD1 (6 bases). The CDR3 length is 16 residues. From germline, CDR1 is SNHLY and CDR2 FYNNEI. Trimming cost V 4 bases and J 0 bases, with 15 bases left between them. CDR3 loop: CASSVITGSLNTEAFF. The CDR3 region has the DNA TGTGCCAGCAGTGTGATTACAGGGTCTCTGAACACTGAAGCTTTCTTT.

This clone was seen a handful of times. DNA for the CDR3: TGTGCCATCACCACTAGCGGGGGAAACCAAGAGACCCAGTACTTC. Protein product: CAITTSGGNQETQYF. This rearrangement joins TRBV10-3 to TRBJ2-5, with 11 positions matching TRBD2. V was pared by 7 bases and J by 0 bases, with 4 bases of the junction left unmatched. Germline-derived CDR1 and CDR2 are ENHRY and SYGVKD. The CDR3 sequence is 15 residues long.

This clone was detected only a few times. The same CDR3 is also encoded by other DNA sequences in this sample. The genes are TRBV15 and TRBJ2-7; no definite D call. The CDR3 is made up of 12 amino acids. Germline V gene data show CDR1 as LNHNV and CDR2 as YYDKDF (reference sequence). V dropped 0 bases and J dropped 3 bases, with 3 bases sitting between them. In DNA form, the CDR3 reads TGTGCCACCAGCAGAGATTACTACGAGCAGTACTTC. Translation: CATSRDYYEQYF.

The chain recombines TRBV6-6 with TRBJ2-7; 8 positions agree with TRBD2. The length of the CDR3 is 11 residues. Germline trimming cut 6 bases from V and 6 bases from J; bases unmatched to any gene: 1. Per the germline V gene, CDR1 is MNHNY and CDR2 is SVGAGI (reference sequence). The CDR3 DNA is TGTGCCAGCAGCACTAGCGGCGAGCAGTACTTC. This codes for CASSTSGEQYF.

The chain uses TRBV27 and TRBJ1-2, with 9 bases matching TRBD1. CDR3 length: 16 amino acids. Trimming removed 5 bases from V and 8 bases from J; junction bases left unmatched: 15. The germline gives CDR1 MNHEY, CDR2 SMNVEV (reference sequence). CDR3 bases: TGTGCCAGCAGTACCCGACAGGGGGGAGTCCTAGGGGGCTACACCTTC. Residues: CASSTRQGGVLGGYTF.

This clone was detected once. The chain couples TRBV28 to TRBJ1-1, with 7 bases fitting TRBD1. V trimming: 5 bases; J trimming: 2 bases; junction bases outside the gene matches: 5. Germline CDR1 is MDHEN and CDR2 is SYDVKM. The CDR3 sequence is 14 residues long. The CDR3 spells CASSPQGVNTEAFF. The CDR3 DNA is TGTGCCAGCAGTCCTCAGGGGGTAAACACTGAAGCTTTCTTT. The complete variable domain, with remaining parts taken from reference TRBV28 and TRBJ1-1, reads DVKVTQSSRYLVKRTGEKVFLECVQDMDHENMFWYRQDPGLGLRLIYFSYDVKMKEKGDIPEGYSVSREKKERFSLILESASTNQTSMYLCASSPQGVNTEAFFGQGTRLTVV.

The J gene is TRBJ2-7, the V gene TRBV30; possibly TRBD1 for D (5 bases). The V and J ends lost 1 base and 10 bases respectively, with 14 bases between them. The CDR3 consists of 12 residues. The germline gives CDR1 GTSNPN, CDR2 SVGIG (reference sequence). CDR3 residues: CAWSADPWGQYF. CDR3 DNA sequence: TGTGCCTGGAGTGCGGACCCCTGGGGCCAGTACTTC.

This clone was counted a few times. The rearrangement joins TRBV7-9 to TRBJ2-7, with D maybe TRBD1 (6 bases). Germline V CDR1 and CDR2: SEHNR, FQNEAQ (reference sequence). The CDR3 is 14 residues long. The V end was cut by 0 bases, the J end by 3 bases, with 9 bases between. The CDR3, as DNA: TGTGCCAGCAGCTTAGCGCCAGGGGACTACGAGCAGTACTTC. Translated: CASSLAPGDYEQYF.

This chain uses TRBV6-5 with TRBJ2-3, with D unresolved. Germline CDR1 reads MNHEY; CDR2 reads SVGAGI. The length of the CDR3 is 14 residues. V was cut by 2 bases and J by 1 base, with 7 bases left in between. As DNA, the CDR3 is TGTGCCAGCAGTTACGGCCAGGGCACAGATACGCAGTATTTT. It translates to CASSYGQGTDTQYF.